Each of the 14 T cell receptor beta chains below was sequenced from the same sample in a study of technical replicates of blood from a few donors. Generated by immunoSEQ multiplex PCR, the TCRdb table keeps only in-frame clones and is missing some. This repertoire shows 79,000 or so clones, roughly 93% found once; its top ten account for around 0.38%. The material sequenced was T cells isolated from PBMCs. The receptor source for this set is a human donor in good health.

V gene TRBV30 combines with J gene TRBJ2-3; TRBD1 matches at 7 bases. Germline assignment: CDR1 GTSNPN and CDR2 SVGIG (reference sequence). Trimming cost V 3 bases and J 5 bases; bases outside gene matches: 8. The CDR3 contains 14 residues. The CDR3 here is CAWRLDRYGDTQYF. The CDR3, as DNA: TGTGCCTGGAGGCTGGACAGGTATGGAGATACGCAGTATTTT.

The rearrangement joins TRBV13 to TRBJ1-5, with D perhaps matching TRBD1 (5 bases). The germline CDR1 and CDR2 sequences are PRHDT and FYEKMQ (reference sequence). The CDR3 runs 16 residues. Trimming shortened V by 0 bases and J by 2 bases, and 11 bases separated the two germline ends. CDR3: CASSLGQVVGNQPQHF. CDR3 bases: TGTGCCAGCAGCTTAGGACAGGTTGTTGGCAATCAGCCCCAGCATTTT.

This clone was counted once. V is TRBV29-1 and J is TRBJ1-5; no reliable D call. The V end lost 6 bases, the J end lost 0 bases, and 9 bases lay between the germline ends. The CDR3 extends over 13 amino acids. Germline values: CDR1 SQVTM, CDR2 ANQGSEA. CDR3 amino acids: CSVTLSSNQPQHF. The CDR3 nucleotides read TGCAGCGTGACACTTTCTAGCAATCAGCCCCAGCATTTT.

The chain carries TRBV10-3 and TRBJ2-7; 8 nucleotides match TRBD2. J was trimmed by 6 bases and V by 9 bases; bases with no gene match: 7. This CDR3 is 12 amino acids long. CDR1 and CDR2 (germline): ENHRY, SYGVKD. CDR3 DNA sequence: TGTGCCATAGTAGCGGGGCAGGGCGAGCAGTACTTC. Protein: CAIVAGQGEQYF.

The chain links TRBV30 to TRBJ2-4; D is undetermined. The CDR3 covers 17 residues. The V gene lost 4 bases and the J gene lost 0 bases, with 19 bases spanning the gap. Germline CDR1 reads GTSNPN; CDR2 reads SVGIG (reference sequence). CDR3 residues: CAWITTVTPGAKNIQYF. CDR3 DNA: TGTGCCTGGATTACTACGGTGACTCCCGGAGCCAAAAACATTCAGTACTTC. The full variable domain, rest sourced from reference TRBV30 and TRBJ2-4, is SQTIHQWPATLVQPVGSPLSLECTVEGTSNPNLYWYRQAAGRGLQLLFYSVGIGQISSEVPQNLSASRPQDRQFILSSKKLLLSDSGFYLCAWITTVTPGAKNIQYFGAGTRLSVL.

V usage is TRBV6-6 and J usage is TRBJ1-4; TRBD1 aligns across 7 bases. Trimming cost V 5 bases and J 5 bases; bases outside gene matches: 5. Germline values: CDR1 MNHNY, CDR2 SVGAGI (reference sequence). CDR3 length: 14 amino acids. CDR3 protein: CASSRTGLNEKLFF. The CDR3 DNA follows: TGTGCCAGCAGTCGGACAGGACTAAATGAAAAACTGTTTTTT.

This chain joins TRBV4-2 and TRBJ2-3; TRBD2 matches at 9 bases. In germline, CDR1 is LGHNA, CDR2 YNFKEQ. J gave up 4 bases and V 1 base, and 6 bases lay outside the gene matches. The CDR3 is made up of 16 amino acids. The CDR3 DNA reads TGTGCCAGCAGCCAAGTTTCGGGACTAGCTTCAGATACGCAGTATTTT. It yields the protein CASSQVSGLASDTQYF.

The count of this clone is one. CDR3 coding DNA: TGTGCCAGCAGCTTGGAGGGACAGGGTATCACAGATACGCAGTATTTT. This gives the protein CASSLEGQGITDTQYF. The rearrangement uses TRBV5-6 and TRBJ2-3, with 9 bases lining up with TRBD1. After removal of 0 bases from V and 2 bases from J, the junction contained 4 bases not matched to a gene. The CDR3 has 16 amino acids. The V gene's germline CDR1 is SGHDT and CDR2 YYEEEE.

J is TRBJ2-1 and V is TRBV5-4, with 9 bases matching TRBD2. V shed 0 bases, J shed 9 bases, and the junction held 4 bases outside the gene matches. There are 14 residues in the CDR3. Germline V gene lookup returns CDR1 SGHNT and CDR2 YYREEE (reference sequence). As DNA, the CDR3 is TGTGCCAGCAGCTTGGAGCGGGAGGACGGTGAGCAGTTCTTC. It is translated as CASSLEREDGEQFF.

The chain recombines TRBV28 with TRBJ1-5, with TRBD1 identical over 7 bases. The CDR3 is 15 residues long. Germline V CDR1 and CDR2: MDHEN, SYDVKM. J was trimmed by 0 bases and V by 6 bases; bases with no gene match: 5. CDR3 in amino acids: CASSWTGYSNQPQHF. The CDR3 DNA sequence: TGTGCCAGCAGCTGGACAGGCTATAGCAATCAGCCCCAGCATTTT.

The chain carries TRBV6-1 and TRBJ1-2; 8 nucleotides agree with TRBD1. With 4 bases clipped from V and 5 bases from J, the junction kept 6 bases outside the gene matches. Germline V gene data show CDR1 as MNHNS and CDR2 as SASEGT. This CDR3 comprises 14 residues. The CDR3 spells CASSAGTGEYGYTF. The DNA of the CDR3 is TGTGCCAGCAGTGCTGGGACAGGCGAATATGGCTACACCTTC.

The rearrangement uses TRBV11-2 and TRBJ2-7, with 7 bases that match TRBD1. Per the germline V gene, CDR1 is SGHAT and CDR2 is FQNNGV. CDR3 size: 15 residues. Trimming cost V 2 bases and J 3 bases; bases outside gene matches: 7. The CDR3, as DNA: TGTGCCAGCAGCTTATGGGACAGCGTACTCTACGAGCAGTACTTC. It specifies CASSLWDSVLYEQYF.

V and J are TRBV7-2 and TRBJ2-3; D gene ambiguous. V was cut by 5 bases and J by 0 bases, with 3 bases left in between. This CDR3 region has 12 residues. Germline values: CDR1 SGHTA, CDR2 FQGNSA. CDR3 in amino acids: CASSQSTDTQYF. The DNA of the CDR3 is TGTGCCAGCAGCCAGAGCACAGATACGCAGTATTTT.

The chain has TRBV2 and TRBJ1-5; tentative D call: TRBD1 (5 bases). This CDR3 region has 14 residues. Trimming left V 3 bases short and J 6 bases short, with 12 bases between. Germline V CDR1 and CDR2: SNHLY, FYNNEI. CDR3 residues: CASSETGDSQPQHF. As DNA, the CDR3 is TGTGCCAGCAGTGAGACCGGGGACTCTCAGCCCCAGCATTTT.